One sample yielded the 8 T cell receptor beta chains listed below, sequenced in a study of beta chain features in type 1 diabetes. Isolated RNA was reverse transcribed in full, so expressed TCRB transcripts were sequenced. Some clones are missing from TCRdb's copy, which holds only in-frame ones; the method was immunoSEQ multiplex PCR. The repertoire holds 350,000 to 450,000 clones, approximately 15% seen once, with under 0.02% in the top ten. Material for sequencing was naive CD4+ T cells from blood. These receptors were obtained from a woman younger than 30 in good health.

The V gene is TRBV29-1, the J gene TRBJ2-5, with 7 bases identical to TRBD2. The germline V gene has CDR1 SQVTM and CDR2 ANQGSEA. The ends lost 4 bases at V and 11 bases at J; junction bases unmatched: 10. This CDR3 region has 12 residues. The CDR3 loop reads CSVGEGPREQYF. The DNA for the CDR3 is TGCAGCGTTGGGGAGGGCCCAAGGGAGCAGTACTTC.

This clone was detected a few times. The chain couples TRBV30 to TRBJ2-2, with 7 bases that match TRBD1. V trimming: 3 bases; J trimming: 10 bases; junction bases outside the gene matches: 5. The CDR3 has 12 amino acids. Germline-derived CDR1 and CDR2 are GTSNPN and SVGIG (reference sequence). The CDR3 region is CAWSRQGPELFF. CDR3 bases: TGTGCCTGGAGCCGACAGGGTCCGGAGCTGTTTTTT.

This chain uses TRBV6-6 with TRBJ1-5, with a possible D match to TRBD1 (5 bases). The CDR3 has 16 residues. V was pared by 0 bases and J by 1 base, with 10 bases between. CDR1 is MNHNY and CDR2 is SVGAGI in the germline V gene (reference sequence). The CDR3 nucleotides are TGTGCCAGCAGTTACTCGAAGGGGATCAGCAATCAGCCCCAGCATTTT. Its translation is CASSYSKGISNQPQHF.

The V and J genes are TRBV29-1 and TRBJ2-7, with TRBD2 identical over 9 bases. This CDR3 spans 14 amino acids. V lost 6 bases, J lost 6 bases, and 12 bases stayed unmatched. Germline CDR1 is SQVTM and CDR2 is ANQGSEA. The CDR3 spells CSVGRVAGASEQYF. The CDR3, as DNA: TGCAGCGTGGGGCGTGTAGCGGGAGCCTCCGAGCAGTACTTC.

CDR3 in DNA: TGTGCCAGCAGCGTAGCGTCCGTGAGTAGCGGGAGCCGTCAGACCCAGTACTTC. It translates to CASSVASVSSGSRQTQYF. The V and J genes are TRBV9 and TRBJ2-5; 9 positions match TRBD2. Germline V gives CDR1 SGDLS, CDR2 YYNGEE. The CDR3 runs to 18 residues. V dropped 0 bases and J dropped 6; count of bases not matched to a gene: 15.

This clone has a handful of counts. This sequence joins TRBV10-3 and TRBJ2-7; 8 bases match TRBD1. V shed 4 bases, J shed 6 bases, and the junction held 5 bases outside the gene matches. The length of the CDR3 is 13 residues. CDR1 is ENHRY and CDR2 is SYGVKD in the germline V gene. The CDR3 DNA is TGTGCCATCAGTGCAGGACAGGGCTCCGAGCAGTACTTC. Amino acid sequence: CAISAGQGSEQYF.

The CDR3 is CASSAAGTGETYEQYF. The DNA of the CDR3 is TGTGCCAGCAGTGCTGCCGGGACAGGGGAAACCTACGAGCAGTACTTC. This rearrangement joins TRBV25-1 to TRBJ2-7, with 10 nucleotides matching TRBD1. This CDR3 is built from 16 residues. Looked up from germline, CDR1 is MGHDK and CDR2 is SYGVNS. V dropped 4 bases and J dropped 2; count of bases not matched to a gene: 8.

V usage is TRBV25-1 and J usage is TRBJ2-1, with no clear D. CDR3 length: 17 residues. Germline V gene data show CDR1 as MGHDK and CDR2 as SYGVNS. The ends were cut back, 6 bases at V and 0 bases at J, with 18 bases in the middle. Written as DNA, the CDR3 is TGTGCCAGCAGCAGCGTACAAGGAAAGAGCTCCTACAATGAGCAGTTCTTC. Its protein product is CASSSVQGKSSYNEQFF. Variable domain in full (rest from reference TRBV25-1 and TRBJ2-1): EADIYQTPRYLVIGTGKKITLECSQTMGHDKMYWYQQDPGMELHLIHYSYGVNSTEKGDLSSESTVSRIRTEHFPLTLESARPSHTSQYLCASSSVQGKSSYNEQFFGPGTRLTVL.